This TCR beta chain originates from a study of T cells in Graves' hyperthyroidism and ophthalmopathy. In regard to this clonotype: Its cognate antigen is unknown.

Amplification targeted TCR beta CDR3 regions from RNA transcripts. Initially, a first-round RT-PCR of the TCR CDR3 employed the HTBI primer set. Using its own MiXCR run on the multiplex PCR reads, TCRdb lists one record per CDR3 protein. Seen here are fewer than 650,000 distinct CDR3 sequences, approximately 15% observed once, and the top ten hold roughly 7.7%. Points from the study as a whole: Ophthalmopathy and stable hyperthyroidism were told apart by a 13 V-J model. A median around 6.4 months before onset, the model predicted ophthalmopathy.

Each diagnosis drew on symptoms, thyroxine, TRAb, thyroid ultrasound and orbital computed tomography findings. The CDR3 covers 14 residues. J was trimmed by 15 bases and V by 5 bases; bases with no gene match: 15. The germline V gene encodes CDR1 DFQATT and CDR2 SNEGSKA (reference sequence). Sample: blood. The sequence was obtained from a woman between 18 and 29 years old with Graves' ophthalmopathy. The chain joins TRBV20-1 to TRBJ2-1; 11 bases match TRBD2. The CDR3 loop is CSAPPTSGISVGFF. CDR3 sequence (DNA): TGCAGTGCTCCCCCGACTAGCGGGATCTCCGTCGGGTTCTTC.